Listed below are T cell receptor beta chains from one sample, sequenced in a study of cytomegalovirus exposure and HLA in healthy donors. Sequencing used immunoSEQ multiplex PCR; TCRdb keeps in-frame clones, though not all of them. The sample holds more than 95,000 clones, 70% to 80% seen once. Sequencing was carried out using PBMCs. The receptors stem from a young woman in good health and CMV-seronegative. CDR3s include the opening cysteine and the closing phenylalanine or tryptophan. The D gene is left open where the match is weak. The size entry is marked missing in some rows and otherwise reads once, few, many or a size class.

CDR3 DNA: TGCGCCAGCAGCTGGAGCGGGGGGGCGGAAGAGACCCAGTACTTC
CDR3 protein: CASSWSGGAEETQYF
J gene: TRBJ2-5
V gene: TRBV5-1
clone size: .
D gene: TRBD2

CDR3 DNA: TGCGCCAGCAGCCAAGCGGGGGGCCCTAGCACAGATACGCAGTATTTT
CDR3 protein: CASSQAGGPSTDTQYF
J gene: TRBJ2-3
V gene: TRBV4-1
clone size: .
D gene: .

CDR3 DNA: TGTGCGGGCGAGAGGAACACTGAAGCTTTCTTT
CDR3 protein: CAGERNTEAFF
J gene: TRBJ1-1
V gene: TRBV7-9
clone size: .
D gene: .

CDR3 DNA: TGTGCCAGCAGCTTAGATTCGACAGCCAACACTGAAGCTTTCTTT
CDR3 protein: CASSLDSTANTEAFF
J gene: TRBJ1-1
V gene: TRBV11-2
clone size: .
D gene: .

CDR3 DNA: TGTGCCAGCAGTGAGGGACAGAGATATGAAAAACTGTTTTTT
CDR3 protein: CASSEGQRYEKLFF
J gene: TRBJ1-4
V gene: TRBV6-5
clone size: .
D gene: TRBD1

CDR3 DNA: TGTGCCAGCACCGAAAGGACAGGGCAGGCTTTCTTT
CDR3 protein: CASTERTGQAFF
J gene: TRBJ1-1
V gene: TRBV6-5
clone size: .
D gene: TRBD1

CDR3 DNA: TGTGCCAGCAGCCACTCGGGGTCTTCAGATGAAAAACTGTTTTTT
CDR3 protein: CASSHSGSSDEKLFF
J gene: TRBJ1-4
V gene: TRBV6-1
clone size: .
D gene: .

CDR3 DNA: TGTGCTAGCAGCCAAGGGGGCGGTATTAATGAAAAACTGTTTTTT
CDR3 protein: CASSQGGGINEKLFF
J gene: TRBJ1-4
V gene: TRBV7-7
clone size: .
D gene: TRBD1

CDR3 DNA: TGCGCCACCAGCAGAGCAAACACCGGGGAGCTGTTTTTT
CDR3 protein: CATSRANTGELFF
J gene: TRBJ2-2
V gene: TRBV15
clone size: .
D gene: .

CDR3 DNA: TGCAGCGTTGAAGACGACAGGGGAGGGTTGGCCAAAAACATTCAGTACTTC
CDR3 protein: CSVEDDRGGLAKNIQYF
J gene: TRBJ2-4
V gene: TRBV29-1
clone size: .
D gene: .

CDR3 DNA: TGTGCCAGCAGCTTAAAGGGGGAAAGGGAGACCCAGTACTTC
CDR3 protein: CASSLKGERETQYF
J gene: TRBJ2-5
V gene: TRBV13
clone size: .
D gene: .

CDR3 DNA: TGTGCCAGCAGCGAAGGGGCGAACACTGAAGCTTTCTTT
CDR3 protein: CASSEGANTEAFF
J gene: TRBJ1-1
V gene: TRBV4-2
clone size: .
D gene: .

CDR3 DNA: TGCGCCAGCGGCCAGATAGCGGGGGGCGGAACAGATACGCAGTATTTT
CDR3 protein: CASGQIAGGGTDTQYF
J gene: TRBJ2-3
V gene: TRBV5-1
clone size: .
D gene: TRBD2

CDR3 DNA: TGTGCCAGCAGCCCTCACAGGATAGGGGACTACAATGAGCAGTTCTTC
CDR3 protein: CASSPHRIGDYNEQFF
J gene: TRBJ2-1
V gene: TRBV7-8
clone size: .
D gene: .

CDR3 DNA: TGTGCCACCAGCAGGGATCAAAGGGACAGTCGCTATGGCTACACCTTC
CDR3 protein: CATSRDQRDSRYGYTF
J gene: TRBJ1-2
V gene: TRBV15
clone size: .
D gene: TRBD1

CDR3 DNA: TGTGCCACACTAAGCGGGGGAAATTACAATGAGCAGTTCTTC
CDR3 protein: CATLSGGNYNEQFF
J gene: TRBJ2-1
V gene: TRBV6-5
clone size: once
D gene: TRBD2

CDR3 DNA: TGTGCCAGCACGGGGTGGTGGGATCAGCCCCAGCATTTT
CDR3 protein: CASTGWWDQPQHF
J gene: TRBJ1-5
V gene: TRBV6-1
clone size: .
D gene: .

CDR3 DNA: TGTGCCAGCAGCCCCGGAAACAGCTCCTACGAGCAGTACTTC
CDR3 protein: CASSPGNSSYEQYF
J gene: TRBJ2-7
V gene: TRBV6-5
clone size: once
D gene: .

CDR3 DNA: TGTTCCAGCAGCCTTATATCTTCACCCCTCCACTTT
CDR3 protein: CSSSLISSPLHF
J gene: TRBJ1-6
V gene: TRBV7-9
clone size: .
D gene: .

CDR3 DNA: TGTGCCAGCAGCGTAGGAGCTAGCTATGGCTACACCTTC
CDR3 protein: CASSVGASYGYTF
J gene: TRBJ1-2
V gene: TRBV9
clone size: .
D gene: .

CDR3 DNA: TGTGCCAGCACCACGGGGGGGCGGAATGAGCAGTTCTTC
CDR3 protein: CASTTGGRNEQFF
J gene: TRBJ2-1
V gene: TRBV27
clone size: .
D gene: TRBD2

CDR3 DNA: TGTGCCAGCAGCCTGCAGGCGAACTATAATTCACCCCTCCACTTT
CDR3 protein: CASSLQANYNSPLHF
J gene: TRBJ1-6
V gene: TRBV5-4
clone size: once
D gene: .

CDR3 DNA: TGTGCCAGCAGCGTAGGGAATCGTGGGACAGGGGATGGCTACACCTTC
CDR3 protein: CASSVGNRGTGDGYTF
J gene: TRBJ1-2
V gene: TRBV9
clone size: .
D gene: TRBD1

CDR3 DNA: TGTGCCAGCAGCTTAGGGTCAGGGGGCATTGGCTACACCTTC
CDR3 protein: CASSLGSGGIGYTF
J gene: TRBJ1-2
V gene: TRBV13
clone size: .
D gene: TRBD1

CDR3 DNA: TGTGCCAGCAGCTTGCTACAGGGTGGTAATTCACCCCTCCACTTT
CDR3 protein: CASSLLQGGNSPLHF
J gene: TRBJ1-6
V gene: TRBV5-6
clone size: once
D gene: .

CDR3 DNA: TGTGCCAGCAGTCCTTGGCTGGGCGAAAAACTGTTTTTT
CDR3 protein: CASSPWLGEKLFF
J gene: TRBJ1-4
V gene: TRBV27
clone size: once
D gene: .

CDR3 DNA: TGTGCCAGCAGGAGAGGGTCCGGTCAGCCCCAGCATTTT
CDR3 protein: CASRRGSGQPQHF
J gene: TRBJ1-5
V gene: TRBV6-5
clone size: few
D gene: .

CDR3 DNA: TGTGCCAGCACCCCCCGGGGTCCTACCAATGAGCAGTTCTTC
CDR3 protein: CASTPRGPTNEQFF
J gene: TRBJ2-1
V gene: TRBV5-4
clone size: .
D gene: .

CDR3 DNA: TGTGCCAGCAGCTTAACAGGGACCTACGAGCAGTACTTC
CDR3 protein: CASSLTGTYEQYF
J gene: TRBJ2-7
V gene: TRBV7-9
clone size: once
D gene: .

CDR3 DNA: TGCGCCAGCAGCCAAGGAACCGGGACAGGGGCACTGATCTATGGCTACACCTTC
CDR3 protein: CASSQGTGTGALIYGYTF
J gene: TRBJ1-2
V gene: TRBV4-1
clone size: .
D gene: TRBD1

CDR3 DNA: TGTGCCAGTAGAAAAGGTGGGGGGGCCGAGACCCAGTACTTC
CDR3 protein: CASRKGGGAETQYF
J gene: TRBJ2-5
V gene: TRBV19
clone size: .
D gene: .

CDR3 DNA: TGTGCCAGCAGCCGCTTAGCGCTCCAAGAGACCCAGTACTTC
CDR3 protein: CASSRLALQETQYF
J gene: TRBJ2-5
V gene: TRBV11-2
clone size: once
D gene: .

CDR3 DNA: TGTGCCTGGAGTGGCGGGGGGCCGGGAGAGACCCAGTACTTC
CDR3 protein: CAWSGGGPGETQYF
J gene: TRBJ2-5
V gene: TRBV30
clone size: .
D gene: TRBD2

CDR3 DNA: TGTGCCAGTAGTCCATCAGATGTTGGCGGTAGCCCGAACACTGAAGCTTTCTTT
CDR3 protein: CASSPSDVGGSPNTEAFF
J gene: TRBJ1-1
V gene: TRBV19
clone size: .
D gene: .

CDR3 DNA: TGTGCCATCAGTGGAAGGGGGCGGGCGGAGACCCAGTACTTC
CDR3 protein: CAISGRGRAETQYF
J gene: TRBJ2-5
V gene: TRBV10-3
clone size: .
D gene: TRBD1

CDR3 DNA: TGTGCCAGCAGTTCCGTTGAAGCTTTCTTT
CDR3 protein: CASSSVEAFF
J gene: TRBJ1-1
V gene: TRBV6-6
clone size: .
D gene: .

CDR3 DNA: TGTGCCAGCAGCCCAGGGGATAACTATGGCTACACCTTC
CDR3 protein: CASSPGDNYGYTF
J gene: TRBJ1-2
V gene: TRBV5-5
clone size: .
D gene: .

CDR3 DNA: TGTGCCAGCAGCTCGGACAGGGGGCTTTACACCGGGGAGCTGTTTTTT
CDR3 protein: CASSSDRGLYTGELFF
J gene: TRBJ2-2
V gene: TRBV11-3
clone size: few
D gene: TRBD1

CDR3 DNA: TGTGCCTGGAGTAATGACAGGGGAATCTACAATGAGCAGTTCTTC
CDR3 protein: CAWSNDRGIYNEQFF
J gene: TRBJ2-1
V gene: TRBV30
clone size: .
D gene: TRBD1

CDR3 DNA: TGTGCCAGCACCCGGGGGACTGAAGCTTTCTTT
CDR3 protein: CASTRGTEAFF
J gene: TRBJ1-1
V gene: TRBV27
clone size: once
D gene: .

CDR3 DNA: TGTGCCAGCAGCTTTGGACTAGCGGGCACAGATACGCAGTATTTT
CDR3 protein: CASSFGLAGTDTQYF
J gene: TRBJ2-3
V gene: TRBV5-6
clone size: .
D gene: TRBD2

CDR3 DNA: TGTGCCAGCAGTTTATGGGGCCTGGGAAACACCATATATTTT
CDR3 protein: CASSLWGLGNTIYF
J gene: TRBJ1-3
V gene: TRBV28
clone size: .
D gene: .

CDR3 DNA: TGTGCCTGGAAATTTCTTGAGTTCAATTCACCCCTCCACTTT
CDR3 protein: CAWKFLEFNSPLHF
J gene: TRBJ1-6
V gene: TRBV30
clone size: .
D gene: .

CDR3 DNA: TGTGCCAGCAGCTTAGTTGAAGGGGCCGCTGAAGCTTTCTTT
CDR3 protein: CASSLVEGAAEAFF
J gene: TRBJ1-1
V gene: TRBV7-8
clone size: .
D gene: .

CDR3 DNA: TGTGCCAGCAGTTACTCGAACAGAGCCTACGAGCAGTACTTC
CDR3 protein: CASSYSNRAYEQYF
J gene: TRBJ2-7
V gene: TRBV6-5
clone size: once
D gene: .

CDR3 DNA: TGTGCCAGCAGCTTTCCAGGGGTAGCCAAAAACATTCAGTACTTC
CDR3 protein: CASSFPGVAKNIQYF
J gene: TRBJ2-4
V gene: TRBV5-8
clone size: .
D gene: .

CDR3 DNA: TGTGCCAGCAGAGAGGACAGGTCCTACACCGGGGAGCTGTTTTTT
CDR3 protein: CASREDRSYTGELFF
J gene: TRBJ2-2
V gene: TRBV6-5
clone size: few
D gene: TRBD1

CDR3 DNA: TGTGCCAGCAGTCTACGAGGGCAGCGGGGCAATGAGCAGTTCTTC
CDR3 protein: CASSLRGQRGNEQFF
J gene: TRBJ2-1
V gene: TRBV28
clone size: .
D gene: TRBD2